The present T cell receptor (beta chain) was sequenced within a study of neurological immune-mediated disorders. This clonotype appeared many times. Each TCR transcript was tagged with a 10-nucleotide random UMI during 5'RACE. In TCRdb, the 5' RACE reads were re-called with MiXCR into one record per CDR3 protein. The data show about 20,000 distinct CDR3 sequences, 7.5% seen once. The source of this sequence is a woman aged 25 to 45 with HTLV-1-associated myelopathy (HAM/TSP). The specimen sequenced was CD8+ T cells from blood.

CDR3 residues: CSASMGGRYEQYF. The CDR3 coding sequence is TGCAGTGCCAGTATGGGAGGGCGGTACGAGCAGTACTTC. This chain joins TRBV20-1 and TRBJ2-7; 7 bases match TRBD2. The trim removed 6 bases at V and 4 bases at J, leaving 9 bases unmatched. This CDR3 has 13 amino acids. Germline CDR1 DFQATT, CDR2 SNEGSKA (reference sequence).